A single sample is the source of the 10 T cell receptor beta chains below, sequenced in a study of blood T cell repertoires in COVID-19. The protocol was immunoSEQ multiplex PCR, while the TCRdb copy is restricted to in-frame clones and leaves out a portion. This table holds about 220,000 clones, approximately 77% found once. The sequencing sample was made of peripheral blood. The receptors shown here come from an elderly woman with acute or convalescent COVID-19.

The DNA for the CDR3 is TGTGCCAGCAGCCTAAGACAGGGATCCACAGATACGCAGTATTTT. Encoded protein: CASSLRQGSTDTQYF. V is TRBV3-1 (or the pseudogene TRBV3-2) and J is TRBJ2-3, with TRBD1 identical over 7 bases. The V gene's germline CDR1 is LGHDT and CDR2 YNNKEL (reference sequence). Trimming removed 4 bases from V and 2 bases from J; junction bases left unmatched: 6. The CDR3 runs 15 residues.

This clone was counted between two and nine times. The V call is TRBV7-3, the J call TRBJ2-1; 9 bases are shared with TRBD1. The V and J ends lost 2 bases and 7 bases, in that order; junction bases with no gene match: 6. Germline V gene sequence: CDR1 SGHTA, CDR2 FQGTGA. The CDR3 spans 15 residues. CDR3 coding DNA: TGTGCCAGCAGCTTACTCCGGGACAGGGCTAATGAGCAGTTCTTC. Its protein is CASSLLRDRANEQFF.

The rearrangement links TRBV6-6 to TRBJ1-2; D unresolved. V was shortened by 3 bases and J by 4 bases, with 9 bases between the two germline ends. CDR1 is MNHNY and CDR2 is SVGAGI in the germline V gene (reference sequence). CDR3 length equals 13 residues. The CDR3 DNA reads TGTGCCAGCAGTTATGTTAACTCCTATGGCTACACCTTC. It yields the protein CASSYVNSYGYTF.

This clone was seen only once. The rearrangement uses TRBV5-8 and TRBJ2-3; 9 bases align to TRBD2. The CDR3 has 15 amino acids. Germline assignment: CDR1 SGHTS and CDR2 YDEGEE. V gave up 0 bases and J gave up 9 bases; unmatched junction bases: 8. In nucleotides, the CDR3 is TGTGCCAGCAGCTTGGTGCCTAGCGGGGTTTCAACGCAGTATTTT. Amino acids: CASSLVPSGVSTQYF.

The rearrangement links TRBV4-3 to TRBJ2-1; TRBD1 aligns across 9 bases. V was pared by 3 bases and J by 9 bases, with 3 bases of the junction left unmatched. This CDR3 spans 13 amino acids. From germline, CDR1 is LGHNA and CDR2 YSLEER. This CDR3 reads CASSHGTGFEQFF. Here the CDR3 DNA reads TGCGCCAGCAGCCACGGGACAGGGTTTGAGCAGTTCTTC.

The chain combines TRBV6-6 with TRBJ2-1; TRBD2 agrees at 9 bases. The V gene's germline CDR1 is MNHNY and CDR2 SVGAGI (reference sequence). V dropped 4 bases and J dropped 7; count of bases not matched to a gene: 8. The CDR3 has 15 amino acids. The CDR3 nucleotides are TGTGCCAGCAGTTTAAGCGGGGGGCGCATGAATGAGCAGTTCTTC. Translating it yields CASSLSGGRMNEQFF.

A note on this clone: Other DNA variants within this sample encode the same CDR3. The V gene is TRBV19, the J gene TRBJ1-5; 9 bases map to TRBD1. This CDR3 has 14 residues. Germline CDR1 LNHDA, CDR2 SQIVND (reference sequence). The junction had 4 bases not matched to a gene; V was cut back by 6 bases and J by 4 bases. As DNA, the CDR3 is TGTGCCAGTAGCGGGACAGGGAGGAATCAGCCCCAGCATTTT. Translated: CASSGTGRNQPQHF.

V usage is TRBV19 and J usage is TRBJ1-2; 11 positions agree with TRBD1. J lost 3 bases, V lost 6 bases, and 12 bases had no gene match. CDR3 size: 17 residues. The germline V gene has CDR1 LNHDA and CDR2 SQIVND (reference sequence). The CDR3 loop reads CASSSRDRGTSDYGYTF. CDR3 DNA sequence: TGTGCCAGTAGCAGCCGGGACAGGGGGACCTCCGACTATGGCTACACCTTC.

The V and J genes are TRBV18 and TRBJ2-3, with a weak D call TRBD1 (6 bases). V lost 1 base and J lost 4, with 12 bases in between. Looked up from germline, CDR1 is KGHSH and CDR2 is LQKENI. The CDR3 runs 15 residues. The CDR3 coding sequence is TGTGCCAGCTCACCACGAACAGGGTGGTCAGATACGCAGTATTTT. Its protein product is CASSPRTGWSDTQYF.

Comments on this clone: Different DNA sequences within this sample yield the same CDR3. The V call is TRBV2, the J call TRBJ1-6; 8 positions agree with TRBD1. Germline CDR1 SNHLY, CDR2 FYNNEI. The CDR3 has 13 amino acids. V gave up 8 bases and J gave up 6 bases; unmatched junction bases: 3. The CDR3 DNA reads TGTGCCAGCGGACAGGGACGTAATTCACCCCTCCACTTT. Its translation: CASGQGRNSPLHF. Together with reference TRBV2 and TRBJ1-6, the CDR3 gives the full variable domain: EPEVTQTPSHQVTQMGQEVILRCVPISNHLYFYWYRQILGQKVEFLVSFYNNEISEKSEIFDDQFSVERPDGSNFTLKIRSTKLEDSAMYFCASGQGRNSPLHFGNGTRLTVT.